The clone carrying this T cell receptor beta chain has just a few counts. Profiling relied on immunoSEQ multiplex PCR, and the TCRdb table lists in-frame clones only, not all of them. In the table there are around 110,000 clones, 85% to 90% of which are singletons. V dropped 0 bases and J dropped 0; count of bases not matched to a gene: 5. This CDR3 is 15 amino acids long. Germline V CDR1 and CDR2: SQVTM, ANQGSEA. These data are taken from a study of control samples from healthy donors and cancer patients. This sequence originates from a woman between 45 and 65 years old with colorectal cancer. The V gene is TRBV29-1, the J gene TRBJ2-7; TRBD2 aligns across 7 bases. Sequencing used PBMCs. DNA of the CDR3: TGCAGCGTTGAAGATCCAGGCGGGAGCTCCTACGAGCAGTACTTC. Translated, it gives CSVEDPGGSSYEQYF.